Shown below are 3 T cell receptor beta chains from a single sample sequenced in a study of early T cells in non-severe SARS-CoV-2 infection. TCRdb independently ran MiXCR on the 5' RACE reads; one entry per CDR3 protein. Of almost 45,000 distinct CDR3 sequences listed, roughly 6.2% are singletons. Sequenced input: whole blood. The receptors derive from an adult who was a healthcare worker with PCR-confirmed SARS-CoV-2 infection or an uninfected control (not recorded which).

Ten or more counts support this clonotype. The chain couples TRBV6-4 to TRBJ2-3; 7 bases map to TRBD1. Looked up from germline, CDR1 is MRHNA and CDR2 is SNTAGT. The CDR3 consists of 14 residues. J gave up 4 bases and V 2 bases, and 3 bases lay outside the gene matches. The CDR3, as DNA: TGTGCCAGCAGTGACCTTCAGGGGGCAGATACGCAGTATTTT. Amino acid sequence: CASSDLQGADTQYF.

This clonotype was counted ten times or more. The CDR3 DNA reads TGTGCCAGCCAGGACTCGTTGGCAGGAACCTACGAGCAGTACTTC. This sequence encodes CASQDSLAGTYEQYF. The chain carries TRBV27 and TRBJ2-7, with D perhaps TRBD2 (5 bases). With 8 bases removed from V and 2 bases from J, the gap between germline ends came to 19 bases. Germline CDR1 and CDR2: MNHEY and SMNVEV (reference sequence). CDR3 length: 15 residues.

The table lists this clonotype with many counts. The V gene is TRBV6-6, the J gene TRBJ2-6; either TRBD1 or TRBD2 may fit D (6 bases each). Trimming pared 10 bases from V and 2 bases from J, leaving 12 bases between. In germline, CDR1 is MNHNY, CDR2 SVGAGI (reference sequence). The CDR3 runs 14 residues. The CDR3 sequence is CAIKRGAGANVLTF. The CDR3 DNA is TGTGCCATCAAGAGGGGGGCTGGGGCCAACGTCCTGACTTTC.